Below are 22 T cell receptor beta chains sequenced from a single sample in a study of T cells in localized non-small cell lung cancer. Assay used: immunoSEQ multiplex PCR; TCRdb lists only in-frame clones, some missing. Found here are more than 50,000 clones, about 80% of them singletons; the top ten hold less than 20%. The input for sequencing was peripheral blood, taken before any cancer treatment. The receptors come from a female donor over 55 with stage II squamous cell lung carcinoma.

This sequence joins TRBV27 and TRBJ1-1; the D gene is possibly TRBD1 (6 bases). Germline V gives CDR1 MNHEY, CDR2 SMNVEV (reference sequence). Between the trimmed V and J ends, which lost 8 bases and 5 bases, there was a span of 27 bases. The CDR3 covers 17 residues. CDR3 coding DNA: TGTGCCAGCTCCCTCAGGGGCACAGTTAGGGCGTGGACTGAAGCTTTCTTT. It codes for CASSLRGTVRAWTEAFF.

This sequence joins TRBV10-3 and TRBJ2-5; a possible D gene is TRBD2 (5 bases). The CDR3 loop spans 12 amino acids. V gave up 10 bases and J gave up 4 bases, with 13 bases separating them. In germline, CDR1 is ENHRY, CDR2 SYGVKD. The CDR3 reads CATNPGGETQYF. CDR3 sequence (DNA): TGTGCCACCAACCCTGGAGGAGAGACCCAGTACTTC.

The V call is TRBV30, the J call TRBJ1-2, with D tentatively TRBD1 (6 bases). The CDR3 is 16 residues long. CDR1 and CDR2 (germline): GTSNPN, SVGIG (reference sequence). The V and J ends lost 5 bases and 5 bases respectively, with 24 bases between them. The CDR3 region is CAWGRGAGGEWYGYTF. The CDR3 DNA reads as TGTGCCTGGGGACGCGGGGCGGGGGGCGAATGGTATGGCTACACCTTC. Filled out from reference TRBV30 and TRBJ1-2, the complete variable domain reads SQTIHQWPATLVQPVGSPLSLECTVEGTSNPNLYWYRQAAGRGLQLLFYSVGIGQISSEVPQNLSASRPQDRQFILSSKKLLLSDSGFYLCAWGRGAGGEWYGYTFGSGTRLTVV.

There are a few counts of this clone. The chain is built from TRBV6-4 and TRBJ1-2; maybe TRBD1 (6 bases). The CDR3 is made up of 15 amino acids. Per germline, CDR1 MRHNA and CDR2 SNTAGT. The V end was cut by 4 bases, the J end by 4 bases, with 16 bases between. In DNA, the CDR3 is TGTGCCAGCAGTGGCATCCGGACAGAAAGCTATGGCTACACCTTC. This sequence encodes CASSGIRTESYGYTF.

This clone was counted once. The CDR3: CASISNTEAFF. CDR3 bases: TGTGCCAGTATTTCCAACACTGAAGCTTTCTTT. V gene TRBV28 combines with J gene TRBJ1-1; D unclear. The germline CDR1 and CDR2 sequences are MDHEN and SYDVKM. The CDR3 totals 11 residues. Trimming left V 9 bases short and J 2 bases short, with 7 bases between.

The CDR3, as DNA: TGTGCCAGCAGCTTGGTCGGGATAGGAGTGAACACTGAAGCTTTCTTT. Translation: CASSLVGIGVNTEAFF. The gene calls are TRBV5-6 and TRBJ1-1; D ambiguous. Germline loops: CDR1 SGHDT, CDR2 YYEEEE. The CDR3 is 16 amino acids. V was trimmed by 0 bases and J by 0 bases, leaving 12 bases between them.

The chain combines TRBV9 with TRBJ1-5, with D possibly TRBD1 on 6 matching bases. The CDR3 consists of 15 residues. Germline CDR1 SGDLS, CDR2 YYNGEE. The V and J ends lost 4 bases and 3 bases respectively, with 14 bases between them. This chain's CDR3 is CASSPTGHINQPQHF. The CDR3 bases are TGTGCCAGCAGCCCCACGGGACACATCAATCAGCCCCAGCATTTT.

V and J are TRBV6-6 and TRBJ2-7, with 10 bases that match TRBD1. The CDR3 contains 15 residues. Germline CDR1 reads MNHNY; CDR2 reads SVGAGI (reference sequence). J lost 5 bases, V lost 3 bases, and 7 bases had no gene match. CDR3 region: CASSYSGTGAHEQYF. Here the CDR3 DNA reads TGTGCCAGCAGTTATTCCGGGACAGGGGCCCACGAGCAGTACTTC.

The gene calls are TRBV5-5 and TRBJ1-5; no definite D call. CDR1 is SGHKS and CDR2 is YYEKEE in the germline V gene (reference sequence). The CDR3 contains 14 residues. V lost 4 bases and J lost 4, with 12 bases in between. CDR3 residues: CASSLTGSNQPQHF. In DNA, the CDR3 is TGTGCCAGCAGCCTAACGGGGTCAAATCAGCCCCAGCATTTT.

The chain uses TRBV19 and TRBJ1-1, with TRBD1 as a possible D gene (5 bases). The germline CDR1 and CDR2 sequences are LNHDA and SQIVND (reference sequence). There are 13 residues in the CDR3. The V and J ends lost 1 base and 4 bases respectively, with 7 bases between them. The CDR3 loop is CASSIGGGTEAFF. CDR3 nucleotide sequence: TGTGCCAGTAGTATAGGGGGGGGCACTGAAGCTTTCTTT.

The chain is built from TRBV5-1 and TRBJ2-1; 8 bases map to TRBD2. The V gene end was trimmed by 2 bases and the J gene end by 2 bases; junction bases not matched to a gene: 3. CDR3 length equals 15 residues. Germline CDR1 and CDR2: SGHRS and YFSETQ. The chain's CDR3 is CASSLAGATYNEQFF. As DNA, the CDR3 is TGCGCCAGCAGCTTAGCGGGGGCGACCTACAATGAGCAGTTCTTC.

V is TRBV11-2 and J is TRBJ2-3; a possible D gene is TRBD1 (6 bases). The CDR3 runs 15 residues. V was clipped by 4 bases and J by 0 bases, with 11 bases between them. Germline V gene sequence: CDR1 SGHAT, CDR2 FQNNGV. The CDR3 region is CASSYQQGSTDTQYF. CDR3 sequence (DNA): TGTGCCAGCAGCTACCAACAGGGAAGCACAGATACGCAGTATTTT.

V and J are TRBV7-2 and TRBJ1-5; D not resolved. V shed 1 base and J shed 4 bases, with 2 bases lying between them. The germline gives CDR1 SGHTA, CDR2 FQGNSA. The CDR3 has 12 amino acids. DNA of the CDR3: TGTGCCAGCAGCTTAGAAAATCAGCCCCAGCATTTT. Protein: CASSLENQPQHF.

The CDR3 loop reads CASSVPFREGGNQPQHF. The CDR3 nucleotides are TGTGCCAGCAGCGTTCCCTTTCGAGAGGGTGGCAATCAGCCCCAGCATTTT. This rearrangement joins TRBV9 to TRBJ1-5; D is undetermined. Germline lookup yields CDR1 SGDLS and CDR2 YYNGEE. The CDR3 is 17 residues long. Trimming left V 2 bases short and J 2 bases short, with 17 bases between. The whole variable domain, remainder taken from reference TRBV9 and TRBJ1-5, is DSGVTQTPKHLITATGQRVTLRCSPRSGDLSVYWYQQSLDQGLQFLIQYYNGEERAKGNILERFSAQQFPDLHSELNLSSLELGDSALYFCASSVPFREGGNQPQHFGDGTRLSIL.

The genes are TRBV5-1 and TRBJ2-5; D not resolved. Trimming cost V 1 base and J 2 bases, with 9 bases left between them. CDR1 SGHRS and CDR2 YFSETQ come from the germline V gene. There are 14 residues in the CDR3. Here the CDR3 DNA reads TGCGCCAGCAGCTTGCCTGGCAGGCAAGAGACCCAGTACTTC. Residues: CASSLPGRQETQYF.

This sequence joins TRBV30 and TRBJ2-5; a weak D match, TRBD1 (6 bases). Per the germline V gene, CDR1 is GTSNPN and CDR2 is SVGIG (reference sequence). The CDR3 runs to 15 residues. Trimming removed 3 bases from V and 5 bases from J, with 19 bases in between. The CDR3 is CAWSHGTPDLETQYF. The CDR3 coding sequence is TGTGCCTGGAGCCACGGGACACCCGACCTGGAGACCCAGTACTTC.

Details on this clone: The sample carries other DNA sequences with the same CDR3. The chain combines TRBV6-5 with TRBJ1-2, with TRBD1 identical over 8 bases. Germline V gene data show CDR1 as MNHEY and CDR2 as SVGAGI. CDR3 size: 16 residues. V trimming: 0 bases; J trimming: 3 bases; junction bases outside the gene matches: 6. In DNA form, the CDR3 reads TGTGCCAGCAGTTACTCAAGGACAGGGCTAGACTATGGCTACACCTTC. Amino acid sequence: CASSYSRTGLDYGYTF.

In DNA form, the CDR3 reads TGTGCCAGCAGTCCGAGCATGGGGGATACGCAGTATTTT. Its translation: CASSPSMGDTQYF. The rearrangement links TRBV6-4 to TRBJ2-3; no clear D gene. Germline lookup yields CDR1 MRHNA and CDR2 SNTAGT. The V gene lost 5 bases and the J gene lost 6 bases, with 12 bases spanning the gap. CDR3 length: 13 residues.

This rearrangement joins TRBV11-1 to TRBJ2-2; D might be TRBD2 (5 bases). Germline CDR1 is SGHAT and CDR2 is FQDESV (reference sequence). CDR3 size: 13 residues. V was clipped by 1 base and J by 5 bases, with 5 bases between them. The CDR3 protein is CASSLGGTGELFF. As DNA, the CDR3 is TGTGCCAGCAGCTTAGGCGGGACCGGGGAGCTGTTTTTT. The full variable domain, with the rest looked up from reference TRBV11-1 and TRBJ2-2, is EAEVAQSPRYKITEKSQAVAFWCDPISGHATLYWYRQILGQGPELLVQFQDESVVDDSQLPKDRFSAERLKGVDSTLKIQPAELGDSAMYLCASSLGGTGELFFGEGSRLTVL.

The J gene is TRBJ2-1, the V gene TRBV5-1; 7 bases agree with TRBD2. The germline V gene has CDR1 SGHRS and CDR2 YFSETQ. The length of the CDR3 is 16 residues. V trimming: 3 bases; J trimming: 5 bases; junction bases outside the gene matches: 11. CDR3 DNA sequence: TGCGCCAGCAGCTGGGGGGGATCCGGGAGGAACAATGAGCAGTTCTTC. Residues: CASSWGGSGRNNEQFF.

CDR3 in amino acids: CAWRSGWDTEAFF. DNA for the CDR3: TGTGCCTGGAGGTCGGGTTGGGACACTGAAGCTTTCTTT. V and J are TRBV30 and TRBJ1-1; no firm D call. CDR1 GTSNPN and CDR2 SVGIG come from the germline V gene (reference sequence). V was shortened by 3 bases and J by 3 bases, with 11 bases between the two germline ends. The CDR3 contains 13 residues. Supplemented by reference TRBV30 and TRBJ1-1, the full variable domain reads SQTIHQWPATLVQPVGSPLSLECTVEGTSNPNLYWYRQAAGRGLQLLFYSVGIGQISSEVPQNLSASRPQDRQFILSSKKLLLSDSGFYLCAWRSGWDTEAFFGQGTRLTVV.

This rearrangement joins TRBV18 to TRBJ1-5; maybe TRBD1 (5 bases). This CDR3 contains 16 residues. V lost 2 bases to trimming and J lost 4 bases, with 15 bases between them. Per germline, CDR1 KGHSH and CDR2 LQKENI. The CDR3 here is CASSPRQTRGNQPQHF. The CDR3, as DNA: TGTGCCAGCTCACCAAGACAGACCAGAGGGAATCAGCCCCAGCATTTT.